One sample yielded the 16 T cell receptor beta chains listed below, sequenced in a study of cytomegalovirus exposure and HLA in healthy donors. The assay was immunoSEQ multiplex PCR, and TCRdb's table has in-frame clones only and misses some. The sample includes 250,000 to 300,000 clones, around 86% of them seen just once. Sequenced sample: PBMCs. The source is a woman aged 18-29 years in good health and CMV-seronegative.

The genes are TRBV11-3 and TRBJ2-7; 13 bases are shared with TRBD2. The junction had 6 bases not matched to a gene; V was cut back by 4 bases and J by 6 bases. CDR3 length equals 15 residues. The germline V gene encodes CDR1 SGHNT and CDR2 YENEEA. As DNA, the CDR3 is TGTGCCAGCAGCTCTGGACTAGCGGGGGTTTTCGAGCAGTACTTC. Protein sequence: CASSSGLAGVFEQYF.

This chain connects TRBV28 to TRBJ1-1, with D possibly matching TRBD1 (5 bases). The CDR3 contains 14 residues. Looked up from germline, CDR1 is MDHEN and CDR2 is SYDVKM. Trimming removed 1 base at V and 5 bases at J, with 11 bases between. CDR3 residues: CASSLSGSQTEAFF. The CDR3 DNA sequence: TGTGCCAGCAGTTTATCAGGGTCTCAGACTGAAGCTTTCTTT.

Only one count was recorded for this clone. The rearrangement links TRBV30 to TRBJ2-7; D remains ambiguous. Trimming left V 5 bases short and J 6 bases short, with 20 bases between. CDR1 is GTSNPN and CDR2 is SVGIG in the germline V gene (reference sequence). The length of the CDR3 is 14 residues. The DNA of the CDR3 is TGTGCCTGGGCCCCCTCGGTACCCCTCGGCGAGCAGTACTTC. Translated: CAWAPSVPLGEQYF.

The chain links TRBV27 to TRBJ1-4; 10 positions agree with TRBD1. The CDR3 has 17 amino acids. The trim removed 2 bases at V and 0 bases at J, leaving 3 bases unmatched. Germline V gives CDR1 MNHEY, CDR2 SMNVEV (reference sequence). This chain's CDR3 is CASSLRGTGATNEKLFF. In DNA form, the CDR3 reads TGTGCCAGCAGTTTAAGGGGGACAGGGGCAACTAATGAAAAACTGTTTTTT.

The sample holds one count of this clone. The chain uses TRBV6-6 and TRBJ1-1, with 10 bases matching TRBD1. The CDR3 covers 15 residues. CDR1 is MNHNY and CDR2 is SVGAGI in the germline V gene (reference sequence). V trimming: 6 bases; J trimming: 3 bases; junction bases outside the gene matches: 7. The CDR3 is CASSTVGTGDTEAFF. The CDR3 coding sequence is TGTGCCAGCAGCACTGTAGGGACAGGGGACACTGAAGCTTTCTTT.

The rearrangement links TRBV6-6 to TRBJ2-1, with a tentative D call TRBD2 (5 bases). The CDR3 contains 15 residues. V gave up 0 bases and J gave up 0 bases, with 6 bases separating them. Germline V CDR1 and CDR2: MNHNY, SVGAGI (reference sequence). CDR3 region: CASSYSGGSYNEQFF. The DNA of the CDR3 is TGTGCCAGCAGTTACTCCGGAGGCTCCTACAATGAGCAGTTCTTC.

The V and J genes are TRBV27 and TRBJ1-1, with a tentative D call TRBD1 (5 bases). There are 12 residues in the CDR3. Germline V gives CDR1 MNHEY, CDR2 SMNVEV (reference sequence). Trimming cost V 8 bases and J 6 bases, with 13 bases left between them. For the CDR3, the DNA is TGTGCCAGCTGGTCAGGGTGGTCTGAAGCTTTCTTT. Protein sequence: CASWSGWSEAFF.

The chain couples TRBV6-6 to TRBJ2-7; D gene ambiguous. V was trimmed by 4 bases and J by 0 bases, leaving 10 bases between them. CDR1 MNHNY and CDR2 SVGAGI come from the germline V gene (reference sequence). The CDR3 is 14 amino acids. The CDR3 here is CASSSHSSSYEQYF. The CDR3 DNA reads TGTGCCAGCAGTTCCCACTCAAGCTCCTACGAGCAGTACTTC.

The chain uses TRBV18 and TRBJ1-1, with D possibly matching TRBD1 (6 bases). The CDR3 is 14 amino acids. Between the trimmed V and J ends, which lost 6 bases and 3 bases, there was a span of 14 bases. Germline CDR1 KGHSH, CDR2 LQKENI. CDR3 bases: TGTGCCAGCTCCCTAGGGGGGGCTGACACTGAAGCTTTCTTT. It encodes CASSLGGADTEAFF.

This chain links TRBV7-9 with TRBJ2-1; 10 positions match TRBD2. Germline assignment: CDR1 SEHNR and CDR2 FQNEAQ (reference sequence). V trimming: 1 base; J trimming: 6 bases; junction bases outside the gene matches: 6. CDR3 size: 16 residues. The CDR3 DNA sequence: TGTGCCAGCAGCTTAGTTCCTAGCGGGAGCCGCAATGAGCAGTTCTTC. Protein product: CASSLVPSGSRNEQFF.

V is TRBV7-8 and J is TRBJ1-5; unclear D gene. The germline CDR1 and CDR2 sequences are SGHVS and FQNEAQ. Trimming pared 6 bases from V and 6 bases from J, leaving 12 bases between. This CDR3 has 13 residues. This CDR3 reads CASRPAAGQPQHF. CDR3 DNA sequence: TGTGCCAGCAGGCCCGCGGCGGGTCAGCCCCAGCATTTT.

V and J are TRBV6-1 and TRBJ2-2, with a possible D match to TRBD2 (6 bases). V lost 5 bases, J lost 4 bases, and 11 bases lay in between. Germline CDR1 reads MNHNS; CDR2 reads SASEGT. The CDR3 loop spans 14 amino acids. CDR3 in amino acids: CASSLLEGTGELFF. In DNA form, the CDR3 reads TGTGCCAGCAGTCTGCTGGAGGGCACCGGGGAGCTGTTTTTT.

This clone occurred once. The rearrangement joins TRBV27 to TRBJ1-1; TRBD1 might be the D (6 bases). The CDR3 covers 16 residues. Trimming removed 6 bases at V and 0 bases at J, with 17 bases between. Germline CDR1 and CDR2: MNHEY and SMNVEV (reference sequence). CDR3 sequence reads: CASSLDHRAVNTEAFF. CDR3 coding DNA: TGTGCCAGCAGCCTTGACCACAGGGCGGTGAACACTGAAGCTTTCTTT.

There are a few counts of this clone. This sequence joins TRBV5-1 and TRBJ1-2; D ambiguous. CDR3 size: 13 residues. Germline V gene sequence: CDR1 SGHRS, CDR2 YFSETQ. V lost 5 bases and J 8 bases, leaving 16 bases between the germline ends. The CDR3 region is CASRGSREGGYTF. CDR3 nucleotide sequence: TGCGCCAGCAGGGGGTCGCGTGAGGGCGGCTACACCTTC.

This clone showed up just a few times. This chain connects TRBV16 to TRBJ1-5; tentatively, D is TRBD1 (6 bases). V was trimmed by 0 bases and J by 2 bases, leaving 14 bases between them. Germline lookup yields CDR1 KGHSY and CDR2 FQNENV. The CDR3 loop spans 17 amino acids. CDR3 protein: CASSQSGSRGGNQPQHF. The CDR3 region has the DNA TGTGCCAGCAGCCAATCTGGGTCCAGGGGTGGCAATCAGCCCCAGCATTTT.

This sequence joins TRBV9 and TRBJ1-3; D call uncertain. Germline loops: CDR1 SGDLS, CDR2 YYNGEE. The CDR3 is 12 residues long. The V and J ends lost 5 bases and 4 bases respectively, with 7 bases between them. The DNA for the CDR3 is TGTGCCAGCAGTACTACCGGAAACACCATATATTTT. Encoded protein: CASSTTGNTIYF.